This paragraph reports one T cell receptor (beta chain). Its specificity is unknown. CD8+ and CD4+ blood T cells underwent TCR beta sequencing. The patients with Susac syndrome were individuals who fulfilled the recently defined diagnostic criteria for disease that was either definite or probable. Random hexamers were used to reverse transcribe an amount of roughly 0.45 to 1 ug RNA. The CDR3 of TCR beta was amplified by immunoSEQ multiplex PCR across 54 Vbeta and 13 Jbeta. One entry per CDR3 protein results from TCRdb running MiXCR on the immunoSEQ multiplex PCR reads. The table records about 240,000 distinct CDR3 sequences, 90% to 96% of them present only once. These data come from a study of CD8 T cells in Susac syndrome. Study results and caveats: It was acknowledged in the study that the number of individuals who were included in its TCR sequencing and HLA analysis was relatively small.

Germline V gene sequence: CDR1 KGHDR, CDR2 SFDVKD. Deletions cut 4 bases from V and 8 bases from J, with 16 bases between. The CDR3 covers 14 residues. The source material was CD4+ T cells from PBMCs. The receptor's source is a human donor with Susac syndrome. V and J are TRBV24-1 and TRBJ1-2; D is unresolved. DNA for the CDR3: TGTGCCACCAGTGACGTCAGCGGGTTACGGGGCTACACCTTC. It codes for CATSDVSGLRGYTF.